This paragraph covers one TCR beta chain sequence. Time point here: pretreatment peripheral blood. This sample stems from a study of PD-L1 blockade in urothelial cancer. Study overall: Treatment start was followed by blood analysis at 3 weeks (second dose) and again at 6 weeks.

Using immunoSEQ multiplex PCR, the repertoire was profiled, and TCRdb retains in-frame clones only, with some absent. The sample records tens of thousands of clones, 84% being singletons. The CDR3 loop spans 12 amino acids. CDR1 is SGHNT, CDR2 YYREEE, per germline (reference sequence). Trimming shortened V by 1 base and J by 5 bases, and 4 bases separated the two germline ends. V is TRBV5-4 and J is TRBJ2-1; D gene unclear. The sequence was collected from a man between 60 and 70 years old with urothelial cancer. The sample consisted of PBMCs, taken around atezolizumab (anti-PD-L1) treatment. CDR3 loop: CASSLTDNEQFF. The DNA for the CDR3 is TGTGCCAGCAGCTTGACAGACAATGAGCAGTTCTTC. The variable domain in full, with the rest retrieved from reference TRBV5-4 and TRBJ2-1, is ETGVTQSPTHLIKTRGQQVTLRCSSQSGHNTVSWYQQALGQGPQFIFQYYREEENGRGNFPPRFSGLQFPNYSSELNVNALELDDSALYLCASSLTDNEQFFGPGTRLTVL.